Listed below are T cell receptor beta chains from one sample, sequenced in a study of Ad26.COV2.S vaccination and SARS-CoV-2 variants. The data were produced by immunoSEQ multiplex PCR, yet TCRdb's version contains in-frame clones alone and is incomplete. The sample includes about 680,000 clones, around 90% of them seen just once. The source was peripheral blood, collected in a trial of Ad26.COV2.S vaccine versus placebo. These receptor sequences come from a person between 18 and 60 years old who received the Ad26.COV2.S COVID-19 vaccine or a placebo. The CDR3 runs from the conserved cysteine through the conserved F or W. A D gene is named only where the DNA matches it firmly. Not all rows give a size; the values are once, few, many and, for expanded clones, a class.

TRBV7-3	.	TRBJ2-3	12	.	TGTGCCAGCAGCGCCGGAGGGGATACGCAGTATTTT	CASSAGGDTQYF
TRBV12-3/TRBV12-4	.	TRBJ1-2	13	TRBD1	TGTGCCAGCAGAAGGACAGGGATTCATGGCTACACCTTC	CASRRTGIHGYTF
TRBV7-2	.	TRBJ1-2	15	.	TGTGCCAGCAGCTTAGGGACAGCTCATAACTATGGCTACACCTTC	CASSLGTAHNYGYTF
TRBV27	.	TRBJ2-3	17	TRBD2	TGTGCCAGCAGTTTAATCCCTAGCGGGGGTAGTACAGATACGCAGTATTTT	CASSLIPSGGSTDTQYF
TRBV3-1/TRBV3-2	.	TRBJ2-3	17	.	TGTGCCAGCAGCCCTCGGACCGGGCGAGCGGGCGCAGATACGCAGTATTTT	CASSPRTGRAGADTQYF
TRBV7-2	.	TRBJ2-7	15	TRBD2	TGTGCCAGCAGCCCTCTTGGACTAGCGGAGGGCGAGCAGTACTTC	CASSPLGLAEGEQYF
TRBV11-3	once	TRBJ1-1	13	.	TGTGCCAGCAGCCGGGGAACGAACACTGAAGCTTTCTTT	CASSRGTNTEAFF
TRBV5-1	.	TRBJ1-2	18	TRBD1	TGCGCCAGCAGCTTAATGACAGGGGGCCGTAGCCCTAACTATGGCTACACCTTC	CASSLMTGGRSPNYGYTF
TRBV3-1/TRBV3-2	.	TRBJ2-3	17	TRBD2	TGTGCCAGCAGCCGTCGCCAAGGCGGGAGGCGCACAGATACGCAGTATTTT	CASSRRQGGRRTDTQYF
TRBV5-8	.	TRBJ1-3	15	.	TGTGCCAGCAGCTTTAAGTGGGGCTCTGGAAACACCATATATTTT	CASSFKWGSGNTIYF
TRBV7-2	.	TRBJ2-1	13	TRBD1	TGTGCCAGCACCACAGGGGGTAGGAATGAGCAGTTCTTC	CASTTGGRNEQFF
TRBV3-1/TRBV3-2	.	TRBJ2-5	13	.	TGTGCCAGCAGCCAACCAGGGCTGGAGACCCAGTACTTC	CASSQPGLETQYF
TRBV6-5	.	TRBJ1-3	16	TRBD1	TGTGCCAGCAGTTACTCGGGGACAGCGAGGGGAAACACCATATATTTT	CASSYSGTARGNTIYF
TRBV6-5	.	TRBJ1-5	13	.	TGTGCCAGCATGCCTAGGGAAAATCAGCCCCAGCATTTT	CASMPRENQPQHF
TRBV3-1/TRBV3-2	few	TRBJ1-1	14	.	TGTGCCAGCAGCCCCGGGACAATTCTTAATGAAGCTTTCTTT	CASSPGTILNEAFF
TRBV7-9	.	TRBJ1-5	13	.	TGTGCCAGCAGCTTAGGCAGCTTTCAGCCCCAGCATTTT	CASSLGSFQPQHF
TRBV11-3	.	TRBJ2-1	16	.	TGTGCCAGCAGCTCTAGCGCGGGGAACTCCTACAATGAGCAGTTCTTC	CASSSSAGNSYNEQFF
TRBV6-4	.	TRBJ2-7	13	.	TGTGCCAGCAGTGAGGTCAACGGAAACGAGCAGTACTTC	CASSEVNGNEQYF
TRBV27	.	TRBJ2-1	15	TRBD1	TGTGCCAGCAGTTATCGGGACAGCTCCTACAATGAGCAGTTCTTC	CASSYRDSSYNEQFF
TRBV24-1	.	TRBJ2-3	11	TRBD1	TGTGCCACGGCCACAGGGGCCACGCAGTATTTT	CATATGATQYF
TRBV6-2/TRBV6-3	.	TRBJ2-7	16	.	TGTGCCAGCAGTTACCAATGGGGCGGTGCGGACTACGAGCAGTACTTC	CASSYQWGGADYEQYF
TRBV15	once	TRBJ1-3	19	.	TGTGCCACCAGCAGAGCCTATGAACAGCCTTATTACTCTGGAAACACCATATATTTT	CATSRAYEQPYYSGNTIYF
TRBV7-9	once	TRBJ2-5	15	.	TGTGCCAGCAGCTTAGGACAGGTAAACCAAGAGACCCAGTACTTC	CASSLGQVNQETQYF
TRBV5-1	.	TRBJ2-6	17	.	TGCGCCAGCAGCTTGGACCCCCCTGAATCTGGGGCCAACGTCCTGACTTTC	CASSLDPPESGANVLTF
TRBV2	.	TRBJ1-2	13	TRBD1	TGTGCCAGCAGCTCAACAGGGGACTATGGCTACACCTTC	CASSSTGDYGYTF
TRBV7-2	.	TRBJ1-2	15	.	TGTGCCAGCAGAGATTCCCAGGGGCTGGACTATGGCTACACCTTC	CASRDSQGLDYGYTF
TRBV7-3	few	TRBJ1-5	13	.	TGTGCCAGCAGCTTGGGCGCCGGTCAGCCCCAGCATTTT	CASSLGAGQPQHF